These T cell receptor beta chains were read from a single sample in a study of neoadjuvant anti-PD-1 for oral cavity cancer. Sequencing used immunoSEQ multiplex PCR; TCRdb keeps in-frame clones, though not all of them. Altogether tens of thousands of clones are present, 60% to 80% being singletons, with the ten largest covering 4% to 5.5%. Source: PBMCs, taken after nivolumab (anti-PD-1) treatment. The receptors here all came from a person aged 40 to 85 with oral cavity squamous cell carcinoma. CDR3s include the opening cysteine and the closing phenylalanine or tryptophan.

>TRBV2|16
CASSKMGTSDGETQYF
>TRBV15|18
CATSRDSRTSGGTYEQYF
>TRBV5-5|15
CASSLRQGNNQPQHF
>TRBV6-4|19
CASSDLTIQSGYSNQPQHF
>TRBV6-5|15
CASSYNSGSSYEQYF
>TRBV30|12
CAWKGGPYEQYF
>TRBV6-5|14
CASRPRRQTPPLHF
>TRBV7-8|16
CASSLAGGQSGTEAFF
>TRBV7-3|15
CASSSQPSYNSPLHF
>TRBV5-6|12
CASGMMGSEAFF
>TRBV6-4|14
CASSVDRGGNVLTF
>TRBV7-2|15
CASSLAAGSYNEQFF
>TRBV9|15
CASSVAPREGTEAFF
>TRBV19|15
CASSLDRSGNNEQFF
>TRBV28|15
CASGWVAGPNYEQYF
>TRBV6-5|14
CASSPDRGQGPQHF
>TRBV7-9|15
CASSLGQGVDQPQHF
>TRBV9|13
CASSAVTGTGYTF
>TRBV30|12
CAWSVSRQPQHF
>TRBV6-1|15
CASSPEHRKGYGYTF
>TRBV19|16
CASSIRGGTGIETQYF
>TRBV19|11
CAIPPTGLKHF
>TRBV27|15
CASRNLERAGNEQYF
>TRBV6-1|14
CASRIAGVGQPQHF
>TRBV5-5|15
CASSLGTLDNYGYTF
>TRBV10-2|13
CASSGDQRQPQHF
>TRBV11-2|19
CASSLDLRYTPGGPYEQYF
>TRBV5-6|14
CASSFNRARGGYTF
>TRBV6-1|14
CASIARASTGGYTF
>TRBV10-3|17
CAISESIGGGLQETQYF
>TRBV6-5|15
CASSYSHQEQETQYF
>TRBV5-1|14
CASSTGTGIDEQYF
>TRBV16|12
CASSPPRGLAFF
>TRBV9|13
CASSRGLDTEAFF
>TRBV2|18
CASSAPLGGEAGANVLTF
>TRBV7-8|15
CASSSRRLAGYEQYF
>TRBV28|12
CASSSLSLEQYF
>TRBV5-6|15
CASSLRTDQWQPQHF
>TRBV28|16
CASSLRLGLSSYEQYF
>TRBV5-6|15
CASSLASWYTDTQYF
>TRBV28|16
CASSPGGLAASNEQFF
>TRBV7-6|17
CASSHPRGDRSGNTIYF
>TRBV6-1|14
CASGGVSNNQSQHF
>TRBV5-1|16
CASSSEGLAGGYEQFF
>TRBV2|16
CASSVVGWLSQETQYF
>TRBV5-1|15
CASSLGDRGGDEQFF
>TRBV5-6|13
CASSLEGDNEQFF
>TRBV6-6|13
CASRGGVSQPQHF
>TRBV7-8|15
CASSRAGQVFDEQFF